This T cell receptor (beta chain) was recovered during a study of blood T cell repertoires in COVID-19. As for the study in general: The analysed material was cDNA or gDNA that came from T cells, B-cell-depleted T cells, or PBMCs.

Repertoires were generated with immunoSEQ multiplex PCR, while TCRdb's copy carries only in-frame clones and drops some. The sample records about 490,000 clones, 75% to 90% being singletons. The CDR3 extends over 10 amino acids. Germline V gene lookup returns CDR1 MNHEY and CDR2 SVGAGI. The clonotype was recovered from a human donor in a cohort sampled during active COVID-19. V and J are TRBV6-5 and TRBJ1-1; the D is unclear. Sample: peripheral blood. CDR3 region: CGARNTEAFF. The CDR3 DNA reads TGTGGGGCGAGGAACACTGAAGCTTTCTTT.